Below, 15 T cell receptor beta chains from the same sample are listed, as sequenced in a study of T cell repertoires in cytomegalovirus infection. TCRdb reanalysed the reads using MiXCR and keeps one entry per CDR3 protein. The sample lists about 770,000 distinct CDR3 sequences, about 29% occurring once. Their antigens remain unidentified. This sample comprised cultured CD8+ T cells from PBMCs, obtained from culture after CMV antigen stimulation. The receptors shown here come from a human donor in good health (CMV status not recorded). Some clones in this sample may be carry-over from other donors' samples.

The chain combines TRBV4-1 with TRBJ2-1; 10 bases map to TRBD2. Germline CDR1 and CDR2: MGHRA and YSYEKL. The junction had 12 bases not matched to a gene; V was cut back by 6 bases and J by 7 bases. This CDR3 comprises 16 residues. CDR3 nucleotides: TGCGCCAGCAGGCATAACAGCGGGGGGGCGGGGAATGAGCAGTTCTTC. Residues: CASRHNSGGAGNEQFF.

This clonotype appeared a few times. One junction end does not reproduce the germline sequence, and a read error may be involved. This chain joins TRBV4-1 and TRBJ2-1; D is ambiguous. The length of the CDR3 is 12 residues. The germline gives CDR1 MGHRA, CDR2 YSYEKL. The DNA for the CDR3 is TGTGCCAGCAGCCACCTCAACAATGAGCAGTTCTTC. Translating gives CASSHLNNEQFF.

The V call is TRBV7-9, the J call TRBJ1-2; 9 bases match TRBD1. There are 15 residues in the CDR3. Germline values: CDR1 SEHNR, CDR2 FQNEAQ (reference sequence). V lost 4 bases to trimming and J lost 4 bases; unmatched junction nucleotides: 7. DNA for the CDR3: TGTGCCAGCAGCTCACAGGGGGCCGGATTCTATGGCTACACCTTC. It codes for CASSSQGAGFYGYTF.

This clonotype was observed many times. V is TRBV4-1 and J is TRBJ2-3; 9 bases match TRBD2. V gave up 2 bases and J gave up 5 bases; unmatched junction bases: 11. CDR3 length: 17 residues. In germline, CDR1 is MGHRA, CDR2 YSYEKL. This CDR3 reads CASSQFPASGEGDTQYF. CDR3 DNA: TGCGCCAGCAGCCAATTCCCGGCTAGCGGGGAGGGAGATACGCAGTATTTT.

The chain employs TRBV2 and TRBJ1-6; D remains unclear. The CDR3 sequence is 15 residues long. Germline CDR1 is SNHLY and CDR2 is FYNNEI. V lost 6 bases to trimming and J lost 9 bases, with 18 bases between them. This CDR3 reads CASSRTLGNVSPLHF. The CDR3 nucleotides are TGTGCCAGCAGCAGGACCCTCGGGAATGTTTCACCCCTCCACTTT. Complete variable domain (other parts from reference TRBV2 and TRBJ1-6): EPEVTQTPSHQVTQMGQEVILRCVPISNHLYFYWYRQILGQKVEFLVSFYNNEISEKSEIFDDQFSVERPDGSNFTLKIRSTKLEDSAMYFCASSRTLGNVSPLHFGNGTRLTVT.

The gene calls are TRBV19 and TRBJ2-5; 9 positions agree with TRBD1. V lost 8 bases to trimming and J lost 6 bases; unmatched junction nucleotides: 7. This CDR3 region has 13 residues. Germline V gene data show CDR1 as LNHDA and CDR2 as SQIVND (reference sequence). The CDR3 DNA follows: TGTGCCAGTTGGGGACAGGGTTTGCAGACCCAGTACTTC. It encodes CASWGQGLQTQYF.

In its sample, this clonotype was seen a few times. The V and J genes are TRBV7-8 and TRBJ2-1; D is perhaps TRBD2 (5 bases). The CDR3 covers 15 residues. Germline lookup yields CDR1 SGHVS and CDR2 FQNEAQ. The V end was cut by 1 base, the J end by 7 bases, with 14 bases between. The CDR3 DNA reads TGTGCCAGCAGCTTAGGGACCTTCTGGAGGAATGAGCAGTTCTTC. Amino acid sequence: CASSLGTFWRNEQFF.

This clonotype was detected many times. The gene calls are TRBV7-2 and TRBJ2-3; 12 bases are a match to TRBD2. There are 15 residues in the CDR3. Per germline, CDR1 SGHTA and CDR2 FQGNSA. J was trimmed by 2 bases and V by 5 bases; bases with no gene match: 2. CDR3 bases: TGTGCCAGCAGCCGACTAGCGGGGGCCACAGATACGCAGTATTTT. Its protein is CASSRLAGATDTQYF.

The chain has TRBV4-2 and TRBJ1-1; D might be TRBD1 (6 bases). Trimming shortened V by 4 bases and J by 11 bases, and 20 bases separated the two germline ends. The CDR3 spans 14 residues. Germline lookup yields CDR1 LGHNA and CDR2 YNFKEQ. The CDR3 bases are TGTGCCAGCAGCCCCTTACAGGGAGGGCACAACGCTTTCTTT. Translating gives CASSPLQGGHNAFF.

The rearrangement uses TRBV4-1 and TRBJ1-2, with 9 bases fitting TRBD1. Trimming took 3 bases from V and 2 from J; bases not matched to a gene: 7. This CDR3 is 16 amino acids long. CDR1 and CDR2 (germline): MGHRA, YSYEKL. Written as DNA, the CDR3 is TGCGCCAGCAGCCATCCCGGACAGGGGCCCAACTATGGCTACACCTTC. Protein sequence: CASSHPGQGPNYGYTF.

The chain couples TRBV19 to TRBJ2-1; 12 bases fit TRBD2. The germline V gene encodes CDR1 LNHDA and CDR2 SQIVND (reference sequence). V lost 3 bases to trimming and J lost 7 bases; unmatched junction nucleotides: 7. CDR3 size: 16 residues. The CDR3 nucleotides are TGTGCCAGTAGTATCGATCTAGCGGGGGGGCCGAATGAGCAGTTCTTC. This sequence encodes CASSIDLAGGPNEQFF. Looking up the rest from reference TRBV19 and TRBJ2-1 gives the full variable domain: DGGITQSPKYLFRKEGQNVTLSCEQNLNHDAMYWYRQDPGQGLRLIYYSQIVNDFQKGDIAEGYSVSREKKESFPLTVTSAQKNPTAFYLCASSIDLAGGPNEQFFGPGTRLTVL.

V usage is TRBV12-3 or TRBV12-4 and J usage is TRBJ2-3; D gene ambiguous. The length of the CDR3 is 13 residues. V lost 3 bases and J lost 2, with 6 bases in between. The CDR3 spells CASSFLPTDTQYF. The CDR3 DNA reads as TGTGCCAGCAGTTTTCTCCCCACAGATACGCAGTATTTT.

This clonotype was observed at least ten times. The chain recombines TRBV12-3 or TRBV12-4 with TRBJ1-4, with D maybe TRBD1 (5 bases). The CDR3 spans 21 residues. Deletions cut 7 bases from V and 0 bases from J, with 30 bases between. CDR3 in amino acids: CASKFMRQLRYPVATNEKLFF. CDR3 DNA sequence: TGTGCCAGCAAATTCATGCGACAGCTCCGTTATCCGGTTGCAACTAATGAAAAACTGTTTTTT.

This chain uses TRBV7-9 with TRBJ1-1; tentatively, D is TRBD1 (5 bases). The V gene lost 5 bases and the J gene lost 6 bases, with 13 bases spanning the gap. The V gene's germline CDR1 is SEHNR and CDR2 FQNEAQ (reference sequence). This CDR3 region has 13 residues. In DNA form, the CDR3 reads TGTGCCAGCAGCCTTACAGGTGATGCTGAAGCTTTCTTT. As protein: CASSLTGDAEAFF.

This clonotype was seen more than once but under ten times. V and J are TRBV27 and TRBJ1-1; TRBD1 aligns across 7 bases. With V trimmed by 4 bases and J by 3 bases, 8 bases remained unmatched. Germline CDR1 reads MNHEY; CDR2 reads SMNVEV (reference sequence). The CDR3 is 15 residues long. The CDR3 sequence: CASSSLEGAHTEAFF. CDR3 sequence (DNA): TGTGCCAGCAGTTCCCTAGAGGGGGCTCACACTGAAGCTTTCTTT.